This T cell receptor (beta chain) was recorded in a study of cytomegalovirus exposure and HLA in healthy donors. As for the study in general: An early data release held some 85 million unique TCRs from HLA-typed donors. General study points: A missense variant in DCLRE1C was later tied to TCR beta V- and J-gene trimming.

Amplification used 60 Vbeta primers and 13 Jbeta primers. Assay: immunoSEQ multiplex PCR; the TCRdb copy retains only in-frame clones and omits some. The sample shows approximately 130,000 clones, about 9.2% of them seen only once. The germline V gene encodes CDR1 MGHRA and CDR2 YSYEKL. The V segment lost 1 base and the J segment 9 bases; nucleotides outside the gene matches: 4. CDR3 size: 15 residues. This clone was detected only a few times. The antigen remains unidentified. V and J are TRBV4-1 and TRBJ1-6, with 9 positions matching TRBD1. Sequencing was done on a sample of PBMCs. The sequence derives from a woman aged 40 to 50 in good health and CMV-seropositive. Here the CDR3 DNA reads TGCGCCAGCAGCCAAGGGGGACAGGGAGTTTCACCCCTCCACTTT. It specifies CASSQGGQGVSPLHF.